This TCR beta chain was found in a study of a mutant IDH1 vaccine in newly diagnosed glioma. Study summary: The week-35 safety follow-up was V12, and the week-47 study end was V13.

Broader study findings: The authors found pseudoprogression apparently unrelated to changes in top peripheral T cell clonotypes.

Looked up from germline, CDR1 is SGHNT and CDR2 is YYREEE (reference sequence). The CDR3 contains 16 residues. The trim removed 4 bases at V and 2 bases at J, leaving 11 bases unmatched. The time point denotes: week 35, safety follow-up. Topical imiquimod was applied with each vaccine dose, which held 300 ug of mutant IDH1 20-mer peptide. Note on this clone: Its antigen remains unidentified.

Some clones are missing from TCRdb's copy, which holds only in-frame ones; the method was immunoSEQ multiplex PCR. The top ten hold 3.5% to 4.5% of the sample, which has around 60,000 clones, approximately 81% seen once. The chain couples TRBV5-4 to TRBJ2-7; 8 nucleotides agree with TRBD2. The source was PBMCs, collected from a glioma patient whose treatment included an IDH1 peptide vaccine. The source of this sequence is a man under 40 with glioma. The CDR3 region has the DNA TGTGCCAGCAGCCTGGTGGGCGGGGGGCCTGCCTACGAGCAGTACTTC. As protein: CASSLVGGGPAYEQYF.